This TCR beta chain comes out of a study of T-cell memory formation after mild COVID-19. Study-wide points: The CD4+ clones that contracted clustered mainly within CM and EM, and the CD8+ clones concentrated in EMRA.

Germline V gives CDR1 SGHRS, CDR2 YFSETQ. CDR3 length equals 14 residues. V shed 4 bases and J 6 bases; nucleotides not matched to a gene: 4. TCRdb reprocessed the 5' RACE reads with MiXCR, giving one entry per CDR3 protein. The sample contains around 90,000 distinct CDR3 sequences, 10% to 15% of which appear only once. On this clonotype: Its target is unknown.

This sequence originates from an adult woman who had mild COVID-19 (a few samples of this study predate the infection). Cell type and time point are not known. The chain joins TRBV5-1 to TRBJ1-6; 7 bases are shared with TRBD1. The sample was PBMCs or a T cell subset sorted from them (not recorded which). CDR3 DNA sequence: TGCGCCAGCAGCAGGGACAGAGTTAATTCACCCCTCCACTTT. This encodes CASSRDRVNSPLHF.